Below, 30 T cell receptor beta chains from the same sample are listed, as sequenced in a study of T cell clonality in common variable immunodeficiency. Overall study results and limits: Reportedly, TCR beta sequences from common variable immunodeficiency showed fewer deletions and N-nucleotide insertions.

Data came from immunoSEQ multiplex PCR; TCRdb stores just in-frame clones and leaves some out. This sample comprises about 34,000 clones, none seen once only. Their target antigens are unknown. Specimen: peripheral blood mononuclear cells. Receptors were obtained from a human donor with common variable immunodeficiency.

This clone was picked up a small number of times. The covered CDR3 bases are TGTGCCAGTAGTTTCCGGGGACTTGCCTACGAG. Encoded protein: CASSFRGLAYE. The full CDR3 protein is CASSFRGLAYEQYF. The rearrangement uses TRBV19 and TRBJ2-7; weak D call: TRBD2 (6 bases). The read gets to within 3 residues of the CDR3 end, and the germline J gene fills in the rest. CDR1 is LNHDA, CDR2 SQIVND, per germline (reference sequence). The V end lost 5 bases, the J end lost 2 bases, and 13 bases lay between the germline ends. There are 14 residues in the CDR3.

This clone was observed at least ten times. The read stops 3 residues short of the end of the CDR3; the missing end is completed from the germline J gene. The chain employs TRBV5-6 and TRBJ2-1; TRBD1 is a possible D gene (6 bases). V was pared by 7 bases and J by 7 bases, with 12 bases between. This CDR3 contains 12 residues. CDR1 is SGHDT and CDR2 is YYEEEE in the germline V gene. This chain's CDR3 is CASGTKWNEQFF. The CDR3 bases that were read are TGTGCCAGCGGGACAAAATGGAATGAG.

In this sample, this clone turned up many times. Read data end 3 residues before the CDR3 end; the end is taken from the germline J gene. The chain combines TRBV11-2 with TRBJ2-1; D gene uncertain. There are 12 residues in the CDR3. Germline-derived CDR1 and CDR2 are SGHAT and FQNNGV. Trimming removed 2 bases from V and 9 bases from J, with 8 bases in between. The part of the CDR3 DNA that was read is TGTGCCAGCAGCTTACTGTCGGGTGAG. Encoded protein: CASSLLSGE. The CDR3, in full, reads CASSLLSGEQFF.

This clone occurred a few times. From the germline J gene comes the end of the CDR3, since the read stops 3 residues before it. The chain links TRBV2 to TRBJ2-2; 9 bases map to TRBD1. This CDR3 contains 17 residues. V lost 6 bases, J lost 5 bases, and 13 bases stayed unmatched. Germline V gene data show CDR1 as SNHLY and CDR2 as FYNNEI. Here the CDR3 reads CASRGRVGQGLTGELFF. CDR3 bases read: TGTGCCAGCAGGGGCCGTGTGGGACAGGGACTAACCGGGGAG.

By its share, this clone is medium-sized. The read falls 3 residues short of the CDR3 end, and the missing part is taken from the germline J gene. The chain combines TRBV7-8 with TRBJ2-7; perhaps TRBD2 as D (6 bases). Trimming removed 4 bases at V and 5 bases at J, with 18 bases between. Looked up from germline, CDR1 is SGHVS and CDR2 is FQNEAQ. The CDR3 sequence is 15 residues long. The CDR3 sequence is CASSWGLLLRHEQYF. The CDR3 DNA, read in part, is TGTGCCAGCAGCTGGGGACTTCTACTACGCCACGAG. Based on the CDR3 plus reference TRBV7-8 and TRBJ2-7, the full variable domain is GAGVSQSPRYKVAKRGQDVALRCDPISGHVSLFWYQQALGQGPEFLTYFQNEAQLDKSGLPSDRFFAERPEGSVSTLKIQRTQQEDSAVYLCASSWGLLLRHEQYFGPGTRLTVT.

This clone was picked up a small number of times. The read ends 3 residues early relative to the CDR3; the germline J gene fills the gap. This sequence joins TRBV29-1 and TRBJ1-2; 9 bases align to TRBD1. CDR1 is SQVTM, CDR2 ANQGSEA, per germline. This CDR3 spans 12 amino acids. The V gene end was trimmed by 5 bases and the J gene end by 4 bases; junction bases not matched to a gene: 2. CDR3 loop: CSVWDRVYGYTF. The CDR3 bases that were read are TGCAGCGTTTGGGACAGGGTCTATGGC. The complete variable domain, with remaining parts taken from reference TRBV29-1 and TRBJ1-2, reads SAVISQKPSRDICQRGTSLTIQCQVDSQVTMMFWYRQQPGQSLTLIATANQGSEATYESGFVIDKFPISRPNLTFSTLTVSNMSPEDSSIYLCSVWDRVYGYTFGSGTRLTVV.

This clone has a count of ten or more. The read ends 3 residues early relative to the CDR3; the germline J gene fills the gap. J is TRBJ2-1 and V is TRBV6-2 or TRBV6-3; 12 bases map to TRBD2. After removal of 6 bases from V and 8 bases from J, the junction contained 5 bases not matched to a gene. Germline V CDR1 and CDR2: MNHEY, SVGEGT. This CDR3 comprises 14 residues. The CDR3 DNA, read in part, is TGTGCCAGCAGACCTAGCGGGAGGGGGGATGAG. Translation: CASRPSGRGDE. The CDR3, in full, reads CASRPSGRGDEQFF.

Ten or more counts support this clone. The CDR3 is cut off 3 residues early in the read; its end comes from the germline J gene. The V and J genes are TRBV5-1 and TRBJ2-3; 9 nucleotides agree with TRBD2. Germline CDR1 SGHRS, CDR2 YFSETQ. J was trimmed by 1 base and V by 4 bases; bases with no gene match: 4. CDR3 size: 15 residues. CDR3 bases read: TGCGCCAGCAGCAGACAGCGGGAGGGCACAGATACG. Its protein product is CASSRQREGTDT. The whole CDR3 protein reads CASSRQREGTDTQYF. Full variable domain (outside the CDR3, taken from reference TRBV5-1 and TRBJ2-3): KAGVTQTPRYLIKTRGQQVTLSCSPISGHRSVSWYQQTPGQGLQFLFEYFSETQRNKGNFPGRFSGRQFSNSRSEMNVSTLELGDSALYLCASSRQREGTDTQYFGPGTRLTVL.

This clone was recorded many times. The CDR3 is cut off 3 residues early in the read; its end comes from the germline J gene. The genes are TRBV5-1 and TRBJ2-5; D may be TRBD2 (5 bases). Trimming shortened V by 4 bases and J by 7 bases, and 20 bases separated the two germline ends. Germline assignment: CDR1 SGHRS and CDR2 YFSETQ. The CDR3 is made up of 15 amino acids. The CDR3 loop reads CASSPQLDFPGTQYF. Incomplete CDR3 DNA: TGCGCCAGCAGCCCCCAACTGGACTTTCCTGGGACC.

This clone occurred many times. Read coverage stops 3 residues before the CDR3 terminus; the germline J gene supplies the remainder. V usage is TRBV6-2 or TRBV6-3 and J usage is TRBJ2-3; no firm D call. Germline loops: CDR1 MNHEY, CDR2 SVGEGT. CDR3 length equals 16 residues. Trimming pared 0 bases from V and 0 bases from J, leaving 10 bases between. CDR3 protein: CASSYSLTASTDTQYF. CDR3 DNA (partial): TGTGCCAGCAGTTACTCGCTGACTGCTAGCACAGATACG.

This clone was detected ten times or more. Read sequence stops 3 residues before the CDR3 end, and the germline J gene provides the missing end. The V call is TRBV18, the J call TRBJ2-1; TRBD2 might be the D (5 bases). The CDR3 runs 14 residues. The V and J ends lost 2 bases and 6 bases respectively, with 11 bases between them. Germline V gives CDR1 KGHSH, CDR2 LQKENI. CDR3 bases read: TGTGCCAGCTCACCAAGGGCCCGGGGCAATGAG. It encodes CASSPRARGNE. The complete CDR3 protein is CASSPRARGNEQFF.

Note on this clone: The read finishes 3 residues shy of the CDR3 end, and the germline J gene is used to complete it. The chain combines TRBV19 with TRBJ1-2; D perhaps matches TRBD1 (6 bases). The CDR3 extends over 15 amino acids. Trimming shortened V by 5 bases and J by 4 bases, and 17 bases separated the two germline ends. Germline V gives CDR1 LNHDA, CDR2 SQIVND (reference sequence). The CDR3 spells CASSPQGLNSYGYTF. The sequenced part of the CDR3 DNA is TGTGCCAGTAGTCCACAGGGTTTAAACTCCTATGGC.

This clone came up many times. The observed sequence ends 3 residues before the CDR3 terminus, with the missing tail filled in from the germline J gene. The rearrangement uses TRBV18 and TRBJ2-3; 9 bases are shared with TRBD1. J was trimmed by 6 bases and V by 3 bases; bases with no gene match: 7. The V gene's germline CDR1 is KGHSH and CDR2 LQKENI. The CDR3 covers 15 residues. This CDR3 is CASSPQDRGGDTQYF. The sequenced part of the CDR3 DNA is TGTGCCAGCTCACCTCAGGACAGGGGAGGGGATACG. Filled out from reference TRBV18 and TRBJ2-3, the complete variable domain reads NAGVMQNPRHLVRRRGQEARLRCSPMKGHSHVYWYRQLPEEGLKFMVYLQKENIIDESGMPKERFSAEFPKEGPSILRIQQVVRGDSAAYFCASSPQDRGGDTQYFGPGTRLTVL.

There are many counts of this clone. The read terminates 3 residues before the CDR3 end, so the remaining end is supplied by the germline J gene. The chain employs TRBV29-1 and TRBJ2-1; TRBD1 matches 7 bases. Germline V lookup: CDR1 SQVTM, CDR2 ANQGSEA. Germline trimming cut 3 bases from V and 7 bases from J; bases unmatched to any gene: 6. The CDR3 contains 13 residues. The CDR3 sequence is CSVETGFRNEQFF. CDR3 DNA (partial): TGCAGCGTTGAGACAGGGTTCAGGAATGAG.

This clone was counted ten times or more. The sequenced fragment ends 3 residues before the CDR3 boundary, so the rest is inferred from the germline J gene. The rearrangement joins TRBV4-2 to TRBJ2-3; TRBD2 agrees at 9 bases. V shed 3 bases and J 2 bases; nucleotides not matched to a gene: 6. Germline assignment: CDR1 LGHNA and CDR2 YNFKEQ. CDR3 length: 16 residues. The chain's CDR3 is CASSHSSGKDTDTQYF. The covered CDR3 bases are TGTGCCAGCAGCCACTCTAGCGGGAAAGACACAGATACG.

The CDR3 bases that were read are TGTGCCAGCTCCTCAAATTCGGGACACGGCACAGATACG. This gives the protein CASSSNSGHGTDT. The CDR3 reads in full as CASSSNSGHGTDTQYF. The V gene is TRBV18, the J gene TRBJ2-3; tentatively, D is TRBD1 (6 bases). The sequenced fragment ends 3 residues before the CDR3 boundary, so the rest is inferred from the germline J gene. The CDR3 is 16 residues long. Trimming cost V 6 bases and J 1 base, with 17 bases left between them. Germline V gives CDR1 KGHSH, CDR2 LQKENI.

This clone is classed as medium-sized. The read stops 3 residues short of the end of the CDR3; the missing end is completed from the germline J gene. The chain is built from TRBV30 and TRBJ2-7; TRBD2 aligns across 7 bases. The ends lost 8 bases at V and 2 bases at J; junction bases unmatched: 15. The CDR3 extends over 15 amino acids. Germline lookup yields CDR1 GTSNPN and CDR2 SVGIG (reference sequence). CDR3 region: CALTDVASGTYEQYF. The sequenced CDR3 bases are TGTGCCCTCACCGACGTGGCTAGCGGAACCTACGAG. Full variable domain (outside the CDR3, taken from reference TRBV30 and TRBJ2-7): SQTIHQWPATLVQPVGSPLSLECTVEGTSNPNLYWYRQAAGRGLQLLFYSVGIGQISSEVPQNLSASRPQDRQFILSSKKLLLSDSGFYLCALTDVASGTYEQYFGPGTRLTVT.

As for this clone: The read falls 3 residues short of the CDR3 end, and the missing part is taken from the germline J gene. The rearrangement joins TRBV5-1 to TRBJ2-7; D not certain. The V and J ends lost 1 base and 3 bases respectively, with 11 bases between them. The germline V gene encodes CDR1 SGHRS and CDR2 YFSETQ. The CDR3 has 14 amino acids. CDR3 DNA (partial): TGCGCCAGCAGCTTGAATGCAGCGAACTACGAG. Protein sequence: CASSLNAANYE. The CDR3 as a whole reads CASSLNAANYEQYF.

This clone was seen a handful of times. The read stops 3 residues short of the end of the CDR3; the missing end is completed from the germline J gene. V is TRBV18 and J is TRBJ1-2; D is possibly TRBD1 (5 bases). CDR3 length: 15 residues. Germline V gives CDR1 KGHSH, CDR2 LQKENI. V lost 3 bases to trimming and J lost 5 bases, with 16 bases between them. CDR3 DNA (partial): TGTGCCAGCTCACCTCGGGGGGTTACCAATTATGGC. This sequence encodes CASSPRGVTNYG. The CDR3, in full, reads CASSPRGVTNYGYTF.

This clone showed up many times. The read ends 3 residues before the CDR3 terminus; that terminus is restored from the germline J gene. The rearrangement links TRBV29-1 to TRBJ2-3, with D perhaps TRBD1 (5 bases). This CDR3 comprises 12 residues. CDR1 and CDR2 (germline): SQVTM, ANQGSEA. The ends were cut back, 3 bases at V and 4 bases at J, with 8 bases in the middle. The CDR3: CSVDKGPDTQYF. The covered CDR3 bases are TGCAGCGTTGACAAGGGGCCAGATACG.

This clone was counted only a few times. The CDR3 end falls 3 residues outside the read, so it is completed with the germline J gene. The V call is TRBV18, the J call TRBJ1-5; D remains unclear. Germline V gives CDR1 KGHSH, CDR2 LQKENI. V lost 2 bases, J lost 3 bases, and 8 bases lay in between. The CDR3 is 14 amino acids. CDR3 DNA (partial): TGTGCCAGCTCACCATTCCAGGACAATCAGCCC. As protein: CASSPFQDNQP. In full, the CDR3 is CASSPFQDNQPQHF.

This clone has ten or more counts. The CDR3 end lies 3 residues beyond the end of the read and is filled in from the germline J gene. This rearrangement joins TRBV6-2 or TRBV6-3 to TRBJ2-1; TRBD1 agrees at 10 bases. The CDR3 loop spans 14 amino acids. Germline CDR1 MNHEY, CDR2 SVGEGT. Germline trimming cut 7 bases from V and 4 bases from J; bases unmatched to any gene: 4. CDR3 DNA (partial): TGTGCCAGCAAGGGACAGGGGCGGTACAATGAG. Amino acids: CASKGQGRYNE. The whole CDR3 protein is CASKGQGRYNEQFF.

This clone has at least ten counts. The read stops 3 residues short of the end of the CDR3; the missing end is completed from the germline J gene. The rearrangement uses TRBV2 and TRBJ1-3; D is unclear. V dropped 7 bases and J dropped 0 bases, with 10 bases sitting between them. CDR1 SNHLY and CDR2 FYNNEI come from the germline V gene. The CDR3 is 14 residues long. The CDR3 bases that were read are TGTGCCAGCATGAAACAAAGCTCTGGAAACACC. Amino acid sequence: CASMKQSSGNT. The full CDR3 is CASMKQSSGNTIYF.

This clone was seen a few times. The read ends 3 residues shy of where the CDR3 ends; the end is completed using the germline J gene. The V gene is TRBV19, the J gene TRBJ1-1; tentative D call: TRBD1 (6 bases). The CDR3 spans 15 residues. Germline V gives CDR1 LNHDA, CDR2 SQIVND (reference sequence). Trimming shortened V by 1 base and J by 2 bases, and 11 bases separated the two germline ends. The CDR3 bases that were read are TGTGCCAGTAGTATAGTGGGACACTTCAACACTGAA. Translating gives CASSIVGHFNTE. From start to end, the CDR3 is CASSIVGHFNTEAFF. Supplemented by reference TRBV19 and TRBJ1-1, the full variable domain reads DGGITQSPKYLFRKEGQNVTLSCEQNLNHDAMYWYRQDPGQGLRLIYYSQIVNDFQKGDIAEGYSVSREKKESFPLTVTSAQKNPTAFYLCASSIVGHFNTEAFFGQGTRLTVV.

Comments on this clone: The sequenced fragment ends 3 residues before the CDR3 boundary, so the rest is inferred from the germline J gene. This chain links TRBV20-1 with TRBJ1-2; TRBD1 might be the D (6 bases). From germline, CDR1 is DFQATT and CDR2 SNEGSKA (reference sequence). The germline V and J ends were trimmed by 3 bases and 5 bases, with 19 bases remaining between them. This CDR3 is built from 15 residues. The covered CDR3 bases are TGCAGTGCTAGGGCTGAGGCCCGGACAGAGTATGGC. This gives the protein CSARAEARTEYG. The whole CDR3 sequence reads CSARAEARTEYGYTF.

This clone has a handful of counts. A junction boundary mismatches the germline segment, possibly from a read error. The CDR3 end is not reached by the read, which stops 3 residues before it; the germline J gene fills it in. J is TRBJ2-3 and V is TRBV7-3; D remains unclear. The CDR3 has 13 residues. Germline CDR1 and CDR2: SGHTA and FQGTGA. CDR3 sequence reads: CSSSYSSTDTQYF. The covered CDR3 bases are TGTTCCAGCAGCTATAGCAGCACAGATACG.

This clone has only a few counts. The CDR3 end is not reached by the read, which stops 3 residues before it; the germline J gene fills it in. J is TRBJ2-3 and V is TRBV7-6; 7 nucleotides agree with TRBD2. V shed 5 bases, J shed 2 bases, and the junction held 16 bases outside the gene matches. The CDR3 is made up of 18 amino acids. Germline V lookup: CDR1 SGHVS, CDR2 FNYEAQ. Incomplete CDR3 DNA: TGTGCCAGCAGCGTTAGAGGTCTAGCGGAATCACTCACAGATACG. Protein: CASSVRGLAESLTDT. The complete CDR3 reads CASSVRGLAESLTDTQYF.

This clone showed up many times. The CDR3 end is not reached by the read, which stops 3 residues before it; the germline J gene fills it in. This chain links TRBV7-6 with TRBJ2-7, with 10 bases aligning to TRBD2. The CDR3 loop spans 17 amino acids. The germline V gene has CDR1 SGHVS and CDR2 FNYEAQ. The V and J ends lost 1 base and 3 bases, in that order; junction bases with no gene match: 9. CDR3 bases read: TGTGCCAGCAGCTTAGGATTATTAACTAGCGGGAACTACGAG. Protein sequence: CASSLGLLTSGNYE. The complete CDR3 sequence is CASSLGLLTSGNYEQYF. Full variable domain (missing parts from reference TRBV7-6 and TRBJ2-7): GAGVSQSPRYKVTKRGQDVALRCDPISGHVSLYWYRQALGQGPEFLTYFNYEAQQDKSGLPNDRFSAERPEGSISTLTIQRTEQRDSAMYRCASSLGLLTSGNYEQYFGPGTRLTVT.

A remark on this clone: Read coverage stops 3 residues before the CDR3 terminus; the germline J gene supplies the remainder. This chain links TRBV20-1 with TRBJ2-1; TRBD2 aligns across 8 bases. V dropped 2 bases and J dropped 4; count of bases not matched to a gene: 10. The CDR3 is made up of 16 amino acids. The germline V gene has CDR1 DFQATT and CDR2 SNEGSKA (reference sequence). CDR3 sequence: CSARLRGGNVYNEQFF. The CDR3 bases that were read are TGCAGTGCTAGACTCCGGGGGGGAAATGTTTACAATGAG.

This clone was picked up many times. The read terminates 3 residues before the CDR3 end, so the remaining end is supplied by the germline J gene. The rearrangement uses TRBV5-5 and TRBJ1-4; D remains ambiguous. Germline CDR1 reads SGHKS; CDR2 reads YYEKEE (reference sequence). The CDR3 has 14 amino acids. Trimming took 2 bases from V and 8 from J, leaving 13 bases between them. The CDR3 sequence is CASSFRRVGEKLFF. CDR3 DNA, as far as it was read: TGTGCCAGCAGCTTTCGGAGGGTTGGGGAAAAA.